This is a list of T cell receptor beta chains from one sample in a study of neurological immune-mediated disorders. TCRdb redid the calling of the 5' RACE reads with MiXCR, one entry per CDR3 protein. The table lists 55,000 to 65,000 distinct CDR3 sequences, roughly 3.3% of them singletons, with approximately 3.4% in the top ten. Sequencing was done on a sample of PBMCs. The receptor set was obtained from a woman aged 30 to 39 with multiple sclerosis. Both conserved end residues are part of each CDR3. Fields, in order: D gene, J gene, V gene, clone size, CDR3 protein, CDR3 DNA. A D gene is named only where the DNA matches it firmly. Where a row states a size, it is once, few, many or the class of an expanded clone; other rows omit it.

>.|TRBJ1-2|TRBV6-5|many
CATLVANYGYTF
TGTGCCACCTTGGTCGCTAACTATGGCTACACCTTC
>.|TRBJ1-5|TRBV28|.
CASSSGGVNQPQNF
TGTGCCAGCAGTTCGGGGGGGGTCAATCAGCCCCAGAATTTT
>TRBD1|TRBJ1-1|TRBV20-1|many
CSANLYRGSRTEAFF
TGCAGTGCTAACCTATACAGGGGATCTCGCACTGAAGCTTTCTTT
>.|TRBJ1-5|TRBV7-9|many
CASSRFGQPQHF
TGTGCCAGCAGCCGATTCGGGCAGCCCCAGCATTTT
>.|TRBJ2-7|TRBV9|many
CASSVATWSYEQYF
TGTGCCAGCAGCGTAGCTACTTGGTCCTACGAGCAGTACTTC
>.|TRBJ2-1|TRBV5-1|many
CASSVDLGTYNEQFF
TGCGCCAGCAGCGTAGACTTGGGGACCTACAATGAGCAGTTCTTC
>.|TRBJ2-1|TRBV5-1|many
CASSISGSGNEQFF
TGCGCCAGCAGCATATCAGGGTCGGGGAATGAGCAGTTCTTC
>TRBD1|TRBJ1-5|TRBV5-6|many
CASSRLGQGQPQHF
TGTGCCAGCAGCCGCTTGGGACAGGGTCAGCCCCAGCATTTT
>.|TRBJ2-7|TRBV15|many
CATSRDGIKYEQYF
TGTGCCACCAGCAGAGATGGGATTAAGTACGAGCAGTACTTC
>TRBD1|TRBJ2-7|TRBV4-1|many
CASSQAQGAYEQYF
TGCGCCAGCAGCCAAGCACAGGGGGCCTACGAGCAGTACTTC
>TRBD2|TRBJ2-5|TRBV11-1|many
CASSFGPGGETQYF
TGTGCCAGCAGCTTTGGTCCGGGAGGGGAGACCCAGTACTTC
>.|TRBJ2-7|TRBV5-1|many
CASSLYGYEQYF
TGCGCCAGCAGCTTGTACGGCTACGAGCAGTACTTC
>.|TRBJ1-4|TRBV7-9|many
CASSLVAGKEKLFF
TGTGCCAGCAGCTTAGTGGCAGGGAAGGAAAAACTGTTTTTT
>TRBD1|TRBJ1-3|TRBV19|.
CASLDRPSSGNTIYF
TGTGCCAGTTTGGACAGGCCATCATCTGGAAACACCATATATTTT